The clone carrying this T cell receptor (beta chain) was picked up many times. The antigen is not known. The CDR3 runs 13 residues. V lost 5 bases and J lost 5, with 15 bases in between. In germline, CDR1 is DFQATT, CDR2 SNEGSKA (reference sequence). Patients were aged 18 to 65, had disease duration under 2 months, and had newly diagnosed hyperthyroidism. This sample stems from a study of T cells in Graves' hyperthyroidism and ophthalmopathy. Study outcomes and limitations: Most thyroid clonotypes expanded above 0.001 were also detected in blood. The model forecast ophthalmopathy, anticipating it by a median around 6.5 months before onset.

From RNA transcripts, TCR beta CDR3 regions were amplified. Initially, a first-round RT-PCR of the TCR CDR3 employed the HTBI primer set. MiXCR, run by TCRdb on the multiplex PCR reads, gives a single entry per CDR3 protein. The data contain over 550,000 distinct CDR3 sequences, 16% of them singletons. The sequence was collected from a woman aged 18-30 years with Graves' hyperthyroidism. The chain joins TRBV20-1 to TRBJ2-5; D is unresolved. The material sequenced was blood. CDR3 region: CSAWPLKSETQYF. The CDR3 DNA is TGCAGTGCTTGGCCACTAAAAAGCGAGACCCAGTACTTC.